This T cell receptor beta chain is drawn from a study of blood T cell repertoires in COVID-19 (TCRdb year 2020). Background on the whole study: The collaborator samples originated in the United States, Italy and Spain and spanned the acute and convalescent phases of COVID-19. The material from the prospective study consisted of cDNA or gDNA derived from T cells, B-cell-depleted T cells, or PBMCs. Subjects who had been exposed to COVID-19, were actively infected with it, or had recovered from it provided the deeply sampled blood TCRbeta repertoires that made up the dataset. A freely available public database, intended as a resource for researchers studying the immune response to SARS-CoV-2, is where the repertoires were released. Samples came from the ongoing ImmuneRACE study (first 160 participants) plus 1,254 subjects from 6 global collaborators. A de-identified subject ID, COVID-19 status, age in years and sex were almost always included in the sample metadata. Where HLA class I and class II types were available, the types were taken from metadata supplied by the sample provider, not from assay-based typing. The study at large found these results: Clinical and demographic metadata were provided uncurated, with the amount varying by source and participant.

TCRbeta CDR3 regions were amplified from genomic DNA by means of the immunoSEQ Assay, a bias-controlled multiplex PCR. The paper's data handling went like this. The number of nucleated cells in each sample was estimated from the amplification of reference gene primers within the assay. Sequence reads were collapsed and filtered to measure the absolute abundance of every unique TCRbeta CDR3 rearrangement. For each sample, productive Simpson clonality was calculated by taking the square root of Simpson's diversity index across productive rearrangements. TCRdb re-hosts the immuneACCESS table, in-frame sequences only. Its copies lack some clones; in the studies checked, an unresolved V gene accounts for under half of them, and the cause for the rest is not known. V and J calls and clone size are given by that table; D and trimming were obtained from the DNA. This sample has around 100,000 clones in its table, and 70% to 80% of those were observed once. The ten largest clonotypes hold roughly a third of the sample.

Germline trimming: 4 bases from V, 7 bases from J; junction bases outside gene matches: 14. Looking up the germline V gene yields CDR1 MGHDK and CDR2 SYGVNS. Measured from the cysteine to the phenylalanine, the CDR3 is 16 residues long. Just the 48-base CDR3 DNA is kept, in frame starting at base 1. Each collaborating institution followed its own protocols to collect whole blood in K2EDTA tubes. Collaborator samples were shipped for TCRbeta analysis as frozen whole blood, isolated PBMCs, or DNA extracted from either sample type. Turning to this clone: Its antigen remains undetermined. Base-call qualities are not available, and no considerably larger clone is one nucleotide away.

This clonotype originated in a man between 70 and 80 years old with active or convalescent COVID-19. Sample: peripheral blood. The rearranged segments are TRBV25-1 and TRBJ2-7; a stretch of 9 junction bases matches TRBD1. The CDR3 corresponds to CASSATGGAGAGEQYF. At the DNA level, the sequence is TGTGCCAGCAGTGCAACAGGGGGCGCGGGGGCTGGAGAGCAGTACTTC.